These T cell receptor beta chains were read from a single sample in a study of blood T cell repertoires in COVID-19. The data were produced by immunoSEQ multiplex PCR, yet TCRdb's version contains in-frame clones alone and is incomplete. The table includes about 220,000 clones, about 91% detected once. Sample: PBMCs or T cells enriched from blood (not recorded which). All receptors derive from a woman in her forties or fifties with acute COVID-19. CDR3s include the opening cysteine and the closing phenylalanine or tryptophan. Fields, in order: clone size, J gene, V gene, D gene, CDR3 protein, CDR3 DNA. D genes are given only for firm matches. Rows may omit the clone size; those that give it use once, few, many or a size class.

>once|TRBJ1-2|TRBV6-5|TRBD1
CASSSTGGFGYGYTF
TGTGCCAGCAGCTCGACAGGGGGTTTCGGTTATGGCTACACCTTC
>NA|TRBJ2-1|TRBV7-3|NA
CASSLNGREFYNEQFF
TGTGCCAGCAGCTTAAACGGGAGAGAGTTTTACAATGAGCAGTTCTTC
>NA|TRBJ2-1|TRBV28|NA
CASSFGGSYHNEQFF
TGTGCCAGCAGTTTTGGCGGGTCCTACCACAATGAGCAGTTCTTC
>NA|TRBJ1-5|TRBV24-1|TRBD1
CATSGGTGDQPQHF
TGTGCCACCAGTGGTGGGACAGGGGATCAGCCCCAGCATTTT
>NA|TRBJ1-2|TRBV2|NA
CASSPGQAPGYTF
TGTGCCAGCAGCCCAGGACAAGCACCTGGCTACACCTTC
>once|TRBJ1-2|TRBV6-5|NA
CASNPTGRGGYTF
TGTGCCAGCAACCCGACAGGTCGAGGGGGCTACACCTTC
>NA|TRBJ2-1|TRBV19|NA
CASGPGSGEQFF
TGTGCCAGCGGGCCGGGGAGCGGCGAGCAGTTCTTC
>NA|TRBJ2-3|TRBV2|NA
CASSGGSDTQYF
TGTGCCAGCAGTGGGGGCTCAGATACGCAGTATTTT
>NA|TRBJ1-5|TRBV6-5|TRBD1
CASSWTGDSNQPQHF
TGTGCCAGCAGCTGGACAGGAGATAGCAATCAGCCCCAGCATTTT
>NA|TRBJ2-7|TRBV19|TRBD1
CASSISGTGHYEQYF
TGTGCCAGTAGTATATCCGGGACAGGTCACTACGAGCAGTACTTC
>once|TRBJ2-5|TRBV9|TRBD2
CASSGASGKETQYF
TGTGCCAGCAGCGGGGCTAGCGGGAAAGAGACCCAGTACTTC
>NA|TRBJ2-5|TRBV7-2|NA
CASSLGYPQGKQETQYF
TGTGCCAGCAGCTTAGGGTACCCCCAGGGGAAGCAAGAGACCCAGTACTTC
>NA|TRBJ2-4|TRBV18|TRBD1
CASSPPGTGGRNIQYF
TGTGCCAGCTCACCCCCGGGGACAGGGGGTAGGAACATTCAGTACTTC
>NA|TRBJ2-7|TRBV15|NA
CATSTETGLSPTYEQYF
TGTGCCACCAGCACCGAGACCGGACTTAGCCCTACCTACGAGCAGTACTTC
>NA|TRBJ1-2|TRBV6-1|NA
CASSDGAQYTNYGYTF
TGTGCCAGCAGTGATGGGGCCCAATACACTAACTATGGCTACACCTTC
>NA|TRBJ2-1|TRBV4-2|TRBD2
CASSQDVAGVNGGDEQFF
TGTGCCAGCAGCCAAGACGTAGCGGGAGTAAACGGGGGCGATGAGCAGTTCTTC
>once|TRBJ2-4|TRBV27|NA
CASSALGGAGKNIQYF
TGTGCCAGCAGTGCCCTAGGGGGGGCAGGCAAAAACATTCAGTACTTC
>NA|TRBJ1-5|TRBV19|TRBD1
CASSIGTASNQPQHF
TGTGCCAGTAGTATTGGGACAGCCAGCAATCAGCCCCAGCATTTT
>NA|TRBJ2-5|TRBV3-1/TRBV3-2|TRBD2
CASSPRGVRTQYF
TGTGCCAGCAGCCCGCGGGGGGTGCGAACCCAGTACTTC
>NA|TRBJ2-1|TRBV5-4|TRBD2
CASSVVAGGFFEQFF
TGTGCCAGCAGCGTGGTAGCGGGAGGGTTCTTTGAGCAGTTCTTC
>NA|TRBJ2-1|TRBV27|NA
CASRPLADYNEQFF
TGTGCCAGCAGACCTTTGGCGGATTACAATGAGCAGTTCTTC
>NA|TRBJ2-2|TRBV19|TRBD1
CASSLQGVNTGELFF
TGTGCCAGTAGTCTACAGGGGGTGAACACCGGGGAGCTGTTTTTT
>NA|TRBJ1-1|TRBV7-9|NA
CASSPAPREAFF
TGTGCCAGCAGCCCAGCCCCGAGGGAAGCTTTCTTT
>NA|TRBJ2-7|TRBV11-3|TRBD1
CASRIRDRGGEQYF
TGTGCCAGCAGGATCCGGGACAGGGGCGGCGAGCAGTACTTC
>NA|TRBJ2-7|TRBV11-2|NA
CASSLTEAASYEQYF
TGTGCCAGCAGCTTAACCGAAGCGGCCTCCTACGAGCAGTACTTC
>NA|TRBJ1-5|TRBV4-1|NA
CASSQEARGYQPQHF
TGCGCCAGCAGCCAAGAGGCGCGAGGATATCAGCCCCAGCATTTT
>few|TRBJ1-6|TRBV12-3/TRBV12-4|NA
CASSLLEGSPLHF
TGTGCCAGCAGCCTATTGGAGGGTTCACCCCTCCACTTT
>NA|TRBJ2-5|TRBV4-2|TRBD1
CASSQGDLPQGAGETQYF
TGTGCCAGCAGCCAAGGGGACTTACCACAGGGGGCGGGAGAGACCCAGTACTTC
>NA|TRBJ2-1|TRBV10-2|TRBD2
CASSLASGTINNEQFF
TGCGCCAGCAGTCTGGCTAGCGGAACTATTAACAATGAGCAGTTCTTC
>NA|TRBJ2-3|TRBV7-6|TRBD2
CASSLKRGSPDTQYF
TGTGCCAGCAGCTTGAAGCGGGGGAGCCCAGATACGCAGTATTTT
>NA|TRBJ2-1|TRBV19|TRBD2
CASRASPLAGWHNEQFF
TGTGCCAGTAGAGCGTCGCCACTAGCGGGGTGGCACAATGAGCAGTTCTTC
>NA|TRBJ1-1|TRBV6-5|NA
CASSLTGLGNTEAFF
TGTGCCAGCAGTCTTACTGGGCTGGGGAACACTGAAGCTTTCTTT
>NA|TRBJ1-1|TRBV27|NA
CASSPGSGGRNTEAFF
TGTGCCAGCAGTCCCGGGTCCGGGGGACGGAACACTGAAGCTTTCTTT
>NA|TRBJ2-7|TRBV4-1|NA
CASSQVGVTGAYEQYF
TGCGCCAGCAGCCAAGTGGGGGTGACAGGAGCCTACGAGCAGTACTTC
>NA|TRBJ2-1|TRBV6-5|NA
CASSSPAVSYNEQFF
TGTGCCAGCAGTTCTCCGGCGGTATCCTACAATGAGCAGTTCTTC
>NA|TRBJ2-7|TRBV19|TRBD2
CASSIEGPATSGTYEQYF
TGTGCCAGTAGTATAGAAGGGCCTGCCACTAGCGGGACCTACGAGCAGTACTTC
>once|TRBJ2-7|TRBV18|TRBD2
CASSPSSGSPYEQYF
TGTGCCAGCTCACCATCTAGCGGGAGTCCGTACGAGCAGTACTTC
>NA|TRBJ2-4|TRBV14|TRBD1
CASSVRTGVDIQYF
TGTGCCAGCAGCGTGCGGACAGGGGTAGACATTCAGTACTTC
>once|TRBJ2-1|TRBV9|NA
CASSPLDRPYYNEQFF
TGTGCCAGCAGCCCCTTGGACAGACCTTACTACAATGAGCAGTTCTTC
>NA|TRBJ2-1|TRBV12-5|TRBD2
CASGLVLGSGRASYNEQFF
TGTGCTAGTGGTTTGGTACTCGGTAGCGGGAGGGCCTCCTACAATGAGCAGTTCTTC
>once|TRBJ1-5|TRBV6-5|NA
CASRYDINSNQPQHF
TGTGCCAGCAGATACGACATTAATAGCAATCAGCCCCAGCATTTT
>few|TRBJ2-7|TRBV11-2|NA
CASSLQLEQYF
TGTGCCAGCAGCTTGCAACTCGAGCAGTACTTC
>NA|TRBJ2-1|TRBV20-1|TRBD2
CSASHPGLLYYNEQFF
TGCAGTGCTAGTCACCCGGGACTACTATACTACAATGAGCAGTTCTTC
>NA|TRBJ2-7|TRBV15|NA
CATSRDLAPYEQYF
TGTGCCACCAGCAGAGATCTAGCACCCTACGAGCAGTACTTC
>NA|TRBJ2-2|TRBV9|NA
CASSVATVGSLSGELFF
TGTGCCAGCAGCGTAGCTACTGTTGGTAGCCTCTCCGGGGAGCTGTTTTTT
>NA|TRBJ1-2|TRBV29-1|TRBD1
CSVEEGQGHGYTF
TGCAGCGTTGAAGAGGGACAGGGACATGGCTACACCTTC
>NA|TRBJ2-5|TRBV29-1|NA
CSVGGQETQYF
TGCAGCGTTGGCGGCCAAGAGACCCAGTACTTC
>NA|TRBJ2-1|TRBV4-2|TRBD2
CASSSSGLDKGEQFF
TGTGCCAGCAGCTCTTCAGGACTAGATAAGGGTGAGCAGTTCTTC
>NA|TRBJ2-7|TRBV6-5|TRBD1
CASRIQGVVYEQYF
TGTGCCAGCAGAATACAGGGGGTCGTCTACGAGCAGTACTTC
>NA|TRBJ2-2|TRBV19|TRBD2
CASSFSGRLDTGELFF
TGTGCCAGTAGTTTTAGCGGGAGGTTAGACACCGGGGAGCTGTTTTTT